A selection of T cell receptor beta chains follows, all from one sample in a study of shared clonotypes between healthy human individuals. Profiling relied on immunoSEQ multiplex PCR, and the TCRdb table lists in-frame clones only, not all of them. In the table there are roughly 2.1 million clones, 85% to 95% of which are singletons. The sequenced sample was naive CD8+ T cells from PBMCs. These receptors were collected from a man younger than 35 in good health. Some clones in this sample may be carry-over from other donors' samples. CDR3s include the opening cysteine and the closing phenylalanine or tryptophan. D genes are given only for firm matches. Size values are once, few and many counts, or a class for expanded clones, and some rows have none.

v_gene	d_gene	abundance	j_gene	CDR3nt	CDR3aa
TRBV14	-	-	TRBJ2-7	TGTGCCAGCAGCTCTAATATGGTGACACACGAGCAGTACTTC	CASSSNMVTHEQYF
TRBV9	-	-	TRBJ1-4	TGTGCCAGCAGCGCAGGACCGTCGACGGGAGCTAATGAAAAACTGTTTTTT	CASSAGPSTGANEKLFF
TRBV6-4	-	few	TRBJ1-1	TGTGCCAGCAGTGACTGGGGCGGTGAAGCTTTCTTT	CASSDWGGEAFF
TRBV27	-	-	TRBJ2-2	TGTGCCAGCAGTCCTAGACCCGGGGAGCTGTTTTTT	CASSPRPGELFF
TRBV10-3	TRBD2	-	TRBJ2-7	TGTGCCACCAGTACTAGCGGGAGAAGCTATCCCTACGAGCAGTACTTC	CATSTSGRSYPYEQYF
TRBV11-2	-	-	TRBJ1-1	TGTGCCAGCAGCTTCTGGGACCGAGACTCGAACACTGAAGCTTTCTTT	CASSFWDRDSNTEAFF
TRBV29-1	TRBD2	-	TRBJ2-3	TGCAGCGTTGTTGGACTAGCGATACCCACAGATACGCAGTATTTT	CSVVGLAIPTDTQYF
TRBV13	TRBD2	-	TRBJ2-3	TGTGCCAGCAGCCGGCGGGGGGATACGCAGTATTTT	CASSRRGDTQYF
TRBV10-3	TRBD2	-	TRBJ2-5	TGTGCCATCAGTGAGTCGCCGGCCGGGAGGGAGACCCAGTACTTC	CAISESPAGRETQYF
TRBV5-8	TRBD1	-	TRBJ2-7	TGTGCCAGCAGCTTAGGGACAGGGAGGTACGAGCAGTACTTC	CASSLGTGRYEQYF
TRBV5-6	-	-	TRBJ2-6	TGTGCCAGCAGCGCGTCAGGGTATGATGGGGCCAACGTCCTGACTTTC	CASSASGYDGANVLTF
TRBV5-5	TRBD1	once	TRBJ2-7	TGTGCCAGCAACCCAGACAGGGGGCTCTACGAGCAGTACTTC	CASNPDRGLYEQYF
TRBV28	TRBD2	-	TRBJ2-5	TGTGCCAGCAGTTTTAGCGGGGGGGGAGAGACCCAGTACTTC	CASSFSGGGETQYF